The next 7 T cell receptor beta chains were all read from a single sample in a study of blood T cell repertoires in COVID-19. Produced via immunoSEQ multiplex PCR; TCRdb's table is partial and in-frame only. The data hold 100,000 to 150,000 clones, with approximately 71% observed a single time. The sample consisted of peripheral blood. The receptors shown here come from a woman in her sixties or seventies with acute or convalescent COVID-19.

The gene calls are TRBV9 and TRBJ1-3; 9 nucleotides match TRBD1. Germline values: CDR1 SGDLS, CDR2 YYNGEE. Trimming cost V 0 bases and J 9 bases; bases outside gene matches: 4. The CDR3 contains 14 residues. The CDR3 nucleotides read TGTGCCAGCAGCGTAGGGGGACAGGGTGCCACCATATATTTT. As protein: CASSVGGQGATIYF.

V and J are TRBV6-2 or TRBV6-3 and TRBJ2-1, with 10 nucleotides matching TRBD2. CDR1 MNHEY and CDR2 SVGEGT come from the germline V gene. The CDR3 is 17 amino acids. V was clipped by 0 bases and J by 3 bases; unmatched bases: 5. The CDR3 spells CASSYSSLAGDYNEQFF. The CDR3 DNA reads TGTGCCAGCAGTTACTCGAGTCTAGCGGGGGACTACAATGAGCAGTTCTTC.

This sequence joins TRBV19 and TRBJ1-5, with a tentative D call TRBD1 (6 bases). The CDR3 has 11 amino acids. CDR1 LNHDA and CDR2 SQIVND come from the germline V gene (reference sequence). Trimming removed 2 bases at V and 15 bases at J, with 11 bases between. CDR3 coding DNA: TGTGCCAGTAGTATATCAGGGGTGAGGCATTTT. Protein sequence: CASSISGVRHF.

The rearrangement uses TRBV19 and TRBJ1-1; 9 positions match TRBD1. V trimming: 8 bases; J trimming: 0 bases; junction bases outside the gene matches: 7. The CDR3 length is 15 residues. Germline assignment: CDR1 LNHDA and CDR2 SQIVND (reference sequence). The CDR3 DNA reads TGTGCCAGTGGGGAGACAGGGGGGATGAACACTGAAGCTTTCTTT. Its translation is CASGETGGMNTEAFF.

This clone has just one count. The V gene is TRBV2, the J gene TRBJ1-1; tentatively, D is TRBD1 (5 bases). V was shortened by 3 bases and J by 3 bases, with 14 bases between the two germline ends. Germline V gene data show CDR1 as SNHLY and CDR2 as FYNNEI. There are 15 residues in the CDR3. For the CDR3, the DNA is TGTGCCAGCAGTGATGTATGGCAGGGCGACACTGAAGCTTTCTTT. Protein: CASSDVWQGDTEAFF.

This sequence joins TRBV21-1 and TRBJ2-7; the table's D call, TRBD1, has no DNA check behind it. TRBV21-1 constitutes a pseudogene. The CDR3 runs 18 residues. The CDR3 protein is CASSKGINRGWNPYEQYF. The CDR3, as DNA: TGTGCCAGCAGCAAAGGGATCAACAGGGGGTGGAACCCCTACGAGCAGTACTTC.

The genes are TRBV7-8 and TRBJ1-2, with a possible D match to TRBD1 (5 bases). Germline V lookup: CDR1 SGHVS, CDR2 FQNEAQ. The CDR3 has 14 amino acids. V was pared by 5 bases and J by 3 bases, with 13 bases between. The CDR3 DNA sequence: TGTGCCAGCAGCCCCGACAGTTTCTACTATGGCTACACCTTC. Residues: CASSPDSFYYGYTF.